The 8 T cell receptor beta chains below were found in one sample sequenced in a study of CD8 T cells in ankylosing spondylitis. Study results and limitations: Eight highly homologous variants formed a TCR beta motif that appeared characteristic of ankylosing spondylitis blood.

Which antigens these TCRs recognize remains unknown. Each CDR3 protein is one row after TCRdb ran MiXCR on the 5' RACE reads. This sample yields around 140,000 distinct CDR3 sequences, of which 17% are seen a single time; approximately 33% belongs to the top ten. The sample comprised blood, either unsorted or a sorted T cell fraction (not recorded which). Every receptor here comes from a male donor with ankylosing spondylitis.

This rearrangement joins TRBV7-9 to TRBJ1-5; 7 bases agree with TRBD1. CDR3 size: 16 residues. Germline V gives CDR1 SEHNR, CDR2 FQNEAQ (reference sequence). V lost 1 base, J lost 2 bases, and 5 bases stayed unmatched. For the CDR3, the DNA is TGTGCCAGCAGCTTAGATGAGGGGGCGGGCAATCAGCCCCAGCATTTT. It specifies CASSLDEGAGNQPQHF.

This clonotype was counted between two and nine times. This chain connects TRBV7-9 to TRBJ1-4, with 11 bases that match TRBD1. The CDR3 is made up of 14 amino acids. V shed 4 bases and J 8 bases; nucleotides not matched to a gene: 3. Germline lookup yields CDR1 SEHNR and CDR2 FQNEAQ (reference sequence). The CDR3 is CASSSGTGGEKLFF. The CDR3 nucleotides are TGTGCCAGCAGCTCCGGGACAGGGGGGGAAAAACTGTTTTTT.

CDR3 coding DNA: TGTGCCAGCAGTGAAGGGGTAGCGGACTACGAGCAGTACTTC. This translates into CASSEGVADYEQYF. This chain joins TRBV2 and TRBJ2-7; perhaps TRBD2 as D (6 bases). The germline gives CDR1 SNHLY, CDR2 FYNNEI. The CDR3 has 14 amino acids. V was shortened by 1 base and J by 3 bases, with 10 bases between the two germline ends.

A few counts support this clonotype. This sequence joins TRBV28 and TRBJ2-7, with 7 bases identical to TRBD2. The CDR3 covers 16 residues. V shed 5 bases, J shed 1 base, and the junction held 11 bases outside the gene matches. Germline V CDR1 and CDR2: MDHEN, SYDVKM. CDR3 region: CASSTLRGVLSYEQYF. The CDR3 DNA follows: TGTGCCAGCAGTACCCTCCGGGGGGTTCTTTCCTACGAGCAGTACTTC.

This clonotype was observed a few times. J is TRBJ2-2 and V is TRBV9, with 13 bases aligning to TRBD2. CDR1 is SGDLS and CDR2 is YYNGEE in the germline V gene. The CDR3 consists of 18 residues. The ends lost 0 bases at V and 6 bases at J; junction bases unmatched: 8. The CDR3 sequence is CASSVATSGRAQAGELFF. CDR3 in DNA: TGTGCCAGCAGCGTAGCTACTAGCGGGAGGGCTCAAGCCGGGGAGCTGTTTTTT.

The chain couples TRBV20-1 to TRBJ2-1, with 8 bases lining up with TRBD1. Germline CDR1 DFQATT, CDR2 SNEGSKA (reference sequence). This CDR3 has 13 residues. The trim removed 5 bases at V and 6 bases at J, leaving 6 bases unmatched. CDR3 protein: CSARTGSSNEQFF. The CDR3, as DNA: TGCAGTGCTCGGACAGGGAGTAGCAATGAGCAGTTCTTC.

The V call is TRBV4-3, the J call TRBJ2-3, with no clear D. There are 13 residues in the CDR3. V lost 0 bases and J lost 2, with 3 bases in between. Germline V gives CDR1 LGHNA, CDR2 YSLEER. The CDR3 DNA reads as TGCGCCAGCAGCCAAGACTTCACAGATACGCAGTATTTT. Protein product: CASSQDFTDTQYF.

This clonotype was detected ten times or more. The J gene is TRBJ1-5, the V gene TRBV20-1; D is unclear. The CDR3 spans 11 residues. Trimming shortened V by 4 bases and J by 1 base, and 2 bases separated the two germline ends. Germline V gives CDR1 DFQATT, CDR2 SNEGSKA (reference sequence). The CDR3 DNA is TGCAGTGCTACCAGCAATCAGCCCCAGCATTTT. It translates to CSATSNQPQHF.